The 18 T cell receptor beta chains presented below share a single source sample, sequenced in a study of cytomegalovirus exposure and HLA in healthy donors. 60 Vbeta and 13 Jbeta primers were used in PCR. The table came from immunoSEQ multiplex PCR; TCRdb's copy has only in-frame clones and leaves some out. Across about 55,000 clones, the top ten clones capture roughly an eighth of the sample. The sample comprised PBMCs. The receptors come from a woman in her sixties in good health and CMV-seropositive.

V gene TRBV7-8 combines with J gene TRBJ2-1; 8 nucleotides match TRBD2. Per the germline V gene, CDR1 is SGHVS and CDR2 is FQNEAQ. The junction had 16 bases not matched to a gene; V was cut back by 8 bases and J by 4 bases. The CDR3 is 17 amino acids. CDR3 nucleotide sequence: TGTGCCAGCGACCCCTGGGGGAGGGTAGCGGGGTACAATGAGCAGTTCTTC. It codes for CASDPWGRVAGYNEQFF.

V usage is TRBV18 and J usage is TRBJ1-2; D is possibly TRBD1 (6 bases). The V gene's germline CDR1 is KGHSH and CDR2 LQKENI. Trimming cost V 2 bases and J 8 bases, with 15 bases left between them. The CDR3 has 14 residues. The CDR3 spells CASSPAQGLEGYTF. CDR3 nucleotides: TGTGCCAGCTCACCAGCACAGGGTCTGGAGGGCTACACCTTC.

The CDR3 loop is CASSLWGTENSPLHF. CDR3 sequence (DNA): TGCGCCAGCTCCTTGTGGGGGACAGAAAATTCACCCCTCCACTTT. V gene TRBV5-1 combines with J gene TRBJ1-6; 7 bases align to TRBD1. Unmatched junction bases numbered 11, after V lost 7 bases and J lost 7 bases. The CDR3 consists of 15 residues. CDR1 and CDR2 from the germline V gene are SGHRS and YFSETQ.

The J gene is TRBJ1-1, the V gene TRBV19; no firm D call. The CDR3 length is 14 residues. The V gene's germline CDR1 is LNHDA and CDR2 SQIVND (reference sequence). CDR3 in amino acids: CAVRRGFVDTEAFF. The CDR3 coding sequence is TGTGCAGTGAGGAGAGGGTTCGTCGACACTGAAGCTTTCTTT.

This chain uses TRBV6-1 with TRBJ1-2; 8 bases are shared with TRBD1. The germline CDR1 and CDR2 sequences are MNHNS and SASEGT. With V trimmed by 4 bases and J by 4 bases, 8 bases remained unmatched. The CDR3 is 15 residues long. CDR3 in DNA: TGTGCCAGCAGTGGGGGGACAGGATTGATCTATGGCTACACCTTC. It is translated as CASSGGTGLIYGYTF.

V usage is TRBV10-1 and J usage is TRBJ1-2; 10 nucleotides agree with TRBD1. The trim removed 6 bases at V and 5 bases at J, leaving 6 bases unmatched. From germline, CDR1 is WNHNN and CDR2 SYGVQD (reference sequence). This CDR3 spans 14 amino acids. As DNA, the CDR3 is TGCGCCAGCAGCCCGGGACAGGGGCAATATGGCTACACCTTC. It codes for CASSPGQGQYGYTF.

The V and J genes are TRBV20-1 and TRBJ1-2; D perhaps matches TRBD1 (5 bases). The CDR3 totals 11 residues. V was pared by 5 bases and J by 6 bases, with 10 bases between. Germline V gene data show CDR1 as DFQATT and CDR2 as SNEGSKA (reference sequence). The chain's CDR3 is CSAPKTDGYTF. As DNA, the CDR3 is TGCAGTGCTCCAAAGACAGATGGCTACACCTTC.

This chain links TRBV5-1 with TRBJ1-1; no reliable D call. V gave up 0 bases and J gave up 6 bases, with 15 bases separating them. CDR1 is SGHRS and CDR2 is YFSETQ in the germline V gene. The CDR3 totals 15 residues. The CDR3 is CASSLDSRGGSEAFF. CDR3 nucleotides: TGCGCCAGCAGCTTGGATTCGCGGGGAGGGTCTGAAGCTTTCTTT. Full variable domain (missing parts from reference TRBV5-1 and TRBJ1-1): KAGVTQTPRYLIKTRGQQVTLSCSPISGHRSVSWYQQTPGQGLQFLFEYFSETQRNKGNFPGRFSGRQFSNSRSEMNVSTLELGDSALYLCASSLDSRGGSEAFFGQGTRLTVV.

The J gene is TRBJ2-1, the V gene TRBV4-2, with TRBD1 matching over 11 bases. The CDR3 is made up of 14 amino acids. Germline CDR1 and CDR2: LGHNA and YNFKEQ. The ends lost 4 bases at V and 8 bases at J; junction bases unmatched: 4. CDR3 nucleotides: TGTGCCAGCAGCCCGGACAGGGGGCTCGATGAGCAGTTCTTC. Residues: CASSPDRGLDEQFF.

The chain employs TRBV10-3 and TRBJ1-1, with D possibly matching TRBD1 (6 bases). Germline V gene lookup returns CDR1 ENHRY and CDR2 SYGVKD. V lost 3 bases and J lost 0, with 14 bases in between. The CDR3 contains 16 residues. This CDR3 reads CAISDLLQGLNTEAFF. CDR3 sequence (DNA): TGTGCCATCAGTGATCTCTTACAGGGCTTGAACACTGAAGCTTTCTTT.

The chain carries TRBV19 and TRBJ2-6; 10 positions agree with TRBD1. The CDR3 extends over 15 amino acids. V was clipped by 5 bases and J by 8 bases; unmatched bases: 6. Germline lookup yields CDR1 LNHDA and CDR2 SQIVND (reference sequence). The CDR3 protein is CASSPGTGVTNVLTF. In DNA form, the CDR3 reads TGTGCCAGTAGTCCTGGGACAGGGGTCACCAACGTCCTGACTTTC.

J is TRBJ1-3 and V is TRBV4-1; unclear D gene. Trimming stripped 1 base from V and 0 bases from J, with 4 bases between. Germline values: CDR1 MGHRA, CDR2 YSYEKL. The CDR3 has 14 residues. The chain's CDR3 is CASSQVNSGNTIYF. CDR3 bases: TGCGCCAGCAGCCAAGTTAACTCTGGAAACACCATATATTTT.

This chain connects TRBV6-5 to TRBJ1-6; 12 bases fit TRBD1. This CDR3 contains 15 residues. Germline-derived CDR1 and CDR2 are MNHEY and SVGAGI. Trimming took 0 bases from V and 12 from J; bases not matched to a gene: 3. CDR3 DNA sequence: TGTGCCAGCAGTTACTCGGGACAGGGGGCAGAACCCCTCCACTTT. Amino acids: CASSYSGQGAEPLHF.

The V call is TRBV6-1, the J call TRBJ1-5; possible D gene TRBD1, 6 bases. The CDR3 length is 16 residues. Germline CDR1 and CDR2: MNHNS and SASEGT. V was shortened by 0 bases and J by 2 bases, with 11 bases between the two germline ends. This CDR3 reads CASSEALQGRNQPQHF. CDR3 nucleotide sequence: TGTGCCAGCAGTGAAGCGCTTCAGGGGCGCAATCAGCCCCAGCATTTT.

The chain carries TRBV9 and TRBJ2-2; TRBD2 agrees at 15 bases. The germline CDR1 and CDR2 sequences are SGDLS and YYNGEE. CDR3 length equals 16 residues. The trim removed 4 bases at V and 7 bases at J, leaving 5 bases unmatched. The CDR3 coding sequence is TGTGCCAGCAGCCTAGGACTAGCGGGGGGGATCGGGGAGCTGTTTTTT. Its translation is CASSLGLAGGIGELFF.

The CDR3 region has the DNA TGTGCCAGCAGCGTAAGCACCGACAATGAGCAGTTCTTC. Translated: CASSVSTDNEQFF. The J gene is TRBJ2-1, the V gene TRBV9; D is unclear. CDR3 length: 13 residues. V shed 1 base and J shed 5 bases, with 7 bases lying between them. Per the germline V gene, CDR1 is SGDLS and CDR2 is YYNGEE.

The rearrangement uses TRBV6-1 and TRBJ2-7; no definite D call. CDR1 MNHNS and CDR2 SASEGT come from the germline V gene. CDR3 length: 10 amino acids. V lost 7 bases and J 3 bases, leaving 4 bases between the germline ends. CDR3 in amino acids: CASNSYEQYF. CDR3 nucleotide sequence: TGTGCCAGCAACAGCTACGAGCAGTACTTC.

This chain joins TRBV11-2 and TRBJ2-1; 13 bases line up with TRBD2. Per germline, CDR1 SGHAT and CDR2 FQNNGV. The CDR3 has 15 residues. Unmatched junction bases numbered 6, after V lost 3 bases and J lost 10 bases. CDR3 sequence reads: CASSFTSGGAEEQFF. The CDR3 DNA is TGTGCCAGCAGCTTTACTAGCGGGGGGGCAGAGGAGCAGTTCTTC.